This T cell receptor beta chain is from a study of shared clonotypes between healthy human individuals. Study-wide background: A couple of female and a few male donors aged 18 to 49 were enrolled. Study results and limitations: Few donors limited the genetic and exposure-history diversity represented.

The CDR3 totals 12 residues. Trimming removed 4 bases from V and 3 bases from J, with 7 bases in between. Germline loops: CDR1 SNHLY, CDR2 FYNNEI. Deep was the level at which the assay was run. When replicate PCRs were run on sorted subsets, they used 150 to 200 ng DNA, 28,000 or so T cell genomes. The data were produced by immunoSEQ multiplex PCR, yet TCRdb's version contains in-frame clones alone and is incomplete. Of some 1,600,000 clones in the sample, roughly 98% were seen once. Notes on this clone: What it binds is unknown.

J is TRBJ2-7 and V is TRBV2; no definite D call. Sequencing used naive CD4+ T cells sorted from blood. Subset described: CD45RA+ positively selected. The sequence was obtained from a man in his thirties or forties in good health. For the CDR3, the DNA is TGTGCCAGCAGTGGTCAGCACTACGAGCAGTACTTC. Its translation is CASSGQHYEQYF. Using reference TRBV2 and TRBJ2-7 for the parts outside the CDR3, the full variable domain is EPEVTQTPSHQVTQMGQEVILRCVPISNHLYFYWYRQILGQKVEFLVSFYNNEISEKSEIFDDQFSVERPDGSNFTLKIRSTKLEDSAMYFCASSGQHYEQYFGPGTRLTVT.